This T cell receptor (beta chain) came from a study of identifying expanded T cells in peripheral blood. Study outcomes and limitations: Differentially abundant clones: around 1.2 between replicates, 15 to 17 at 2 to 3 weeks, over 18 at four. Variance in clone template counts between roughly two-week samples significantly increased with total template count across all healthy donors.

TCRdb's copy holds only in-frame clones and misses some; the assay was immunoSEQ multiplex PCR. The sample includes about 100,000 clones, 75% to 90% of them seen just once. CDR1 and CDR2 (germline): SEHNR, FQNEAQ (reference sequence). Trimming pared 1 base from V and 6 bases from J, leaving 13 bases between. The CDR3 totals 16 residues. Healthy donors had no documented immune events, such as infections, while sampled. With regard to this clone: The antigen is undetermined.

The chain links TRBV7-9 to TRBJ1-6; possible D gene TRBD1, 6 bases. This TCR was recovered from a person aged 18 to 75 in good health. Sequencing was carried out using blood. CDR3 sequence: CASSLGAGAVNSPLHF. The CDR3 DNA reads as TGTGCCAGCAGCTTAGGTGCAGGGGCTGTTAATTCACCCCTCCACTTT.